This T cell receptor (beta chain) was identified during a study of blood T cell repertoires in COVID-19. Turning to this clone: This CDR3 is also generated by other DNA sequences in the sample.

Clones were read by immunoSEQ multiplex PCR, and TCRdb kept only the in-frame ones, dropping some. The sample lists more than 350,000 clones; approximately 89% were seen once. The material sequenced was peripheral blood. This receptor was taken from a woman in her twenties or thirties with COVID-19, enrolled during active disease.

The CDR3 protein is CASSLTGMNTEAFF. CDR3 bases: TGTGCCAGCAGTTTGACAGGGATGAACACTGAAGCTTTCTTT. The V call is TRBV7-9, the J call TRBJ1-1; TRBD1 matches at 7 bases. The CDR3 sequence is 14 residues long. The germline V gene has CDR1 SEHNR and CDR2 FQNEAQ (reference sequence). The J segment lost 0 bases and the V segment lost 6 bases, leaving 4 bases of the junction unmatched.